This TCR beta chain was observed in a study of cytomegalovirus exposure and HLA in healthy donors. Findings of the study overall: The CMV antigen specificity of a few CMV-associated chains was confirmed through in vitro analysis.

CDR3 length: 13 residues. The V end was cut by 5 bases, the J end by 3 bases, with 11 bases between. Germline V gene sequence: CDR1 SGHAT, CDR2 FQNNGV. The table came from immunoSEQ multiplex PCR; TCRdb's copy has only in-frame clones and leaves some out. The data contain 150,000 to 180,000 clones, less than 90% of them singletons. As to this clone: Antigen specificity is unknown.

V and J are TRBV11-2 and TRBJ2-7, with unresolved D. The receptor was derived from a man between 18 and 29 years old in good health and CMV-seropositive. The sequenced sample was PBMCs. This CDR3 reads CASSPAGDYEQYF. For the CDR3, the DNA is TGTGCCAGCAGCCCCGCCGGAGACTACGAGCAGTACTTC.